This TCR beta chain emerged from a study of T cell changes during pregnancy in multiple sclerosis. V dropped 5 bases and J dropped 5; count of bases not matched to a gene: 7. CDR1 is LNHDA and CDR2 is SQIVND in the germline V gene (reference sequence). This CDR3 spans 14 amino acids. The repertoire was sequenced with immunoSEQ multiplex PCR; TCRdb's copy has only in-frame clones and lacks some. This sample has roughly 110,000 clones, with around 90% found just once. The chain links TRBV19 to TRBJ1-1; 8 bases match TRBD1. Sample: peripheral blood, taken before pregnancy. The receptor's source is a female donor with multiple sclerosis, enrolled in a pregnancy study. The CDR3 region has the DNA TGTGCCAGTAGTTCCCGGACAGGGCAAACTGAAGCTTTCTTT. Translation: CASSSRTGQTEAFF.